This T cell receptor (beta chain) was captured in a study of T cell responses to AZD1222 COVID-19 vaccine. Broader study findings: Clonal diversity was possibly underestimated, and white British individuals and females predominated among donors. CD4 TCRs linked to vaccination spanned spike, dominating at 160-218 and 743-854.

Only in-frame clones appear in the TCRdb table, and some are missing; sequencing was by immunoSEQ multiplex PCR. The sample contains about 110,000 clones, approximately 89% of which appear only once. About this clone itself: What it binds is unknown.

In germline, CDR1 is KGHSH, CDR2 LQKENI. Trimming removed 5 bases from V and 4 bases from J, with 2 bases in between. The CDR3 consists of 11 residues. V is TRBV18 and J is TRBJ2-2; D not resolved. The specimen was peripheral blood, collected on day 0 of MenACWY control vaccination. This TCR was recovered from an adult in good health. In DNA, the CDR3 is TGTGCCAGCTCATCCACCGGGGAGCTGTTTTTT. Its protein product is CASSSTGELFF.